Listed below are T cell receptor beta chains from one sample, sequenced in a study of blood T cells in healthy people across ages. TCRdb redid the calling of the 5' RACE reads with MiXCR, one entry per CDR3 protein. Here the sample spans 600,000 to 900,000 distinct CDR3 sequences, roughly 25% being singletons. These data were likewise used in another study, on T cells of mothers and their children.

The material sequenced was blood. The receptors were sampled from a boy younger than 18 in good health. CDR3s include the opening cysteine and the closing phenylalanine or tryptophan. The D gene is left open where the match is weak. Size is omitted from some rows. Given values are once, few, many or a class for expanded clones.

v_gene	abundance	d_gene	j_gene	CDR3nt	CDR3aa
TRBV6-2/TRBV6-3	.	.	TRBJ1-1	TGTGCCAGCAGGCGCGCTCCTCAACTCACTGAAGCTTTCTTT	CASRRAPQLTEAFF
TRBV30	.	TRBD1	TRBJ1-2	TGTGCCTGGATTCCGGACAGGGAAAGTGGCTACACCTTC	CAWIPDRESGYTF
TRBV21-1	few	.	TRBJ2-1	TGTGCCAGCAGCAAAGCCGGGGAGAACTCCTACAATGAGCAGTTCTTC	CASSKAGENSYNEQFF
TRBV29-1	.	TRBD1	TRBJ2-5	TGCAGCGTTGCCCCAGACTCAGGGGGCAGGGAGACCCAGTACTTC	CSVAPDSGGRETQYF
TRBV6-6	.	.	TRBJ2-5	TGTGCCAGCAGTTACTATGCTAGCACGGAGACCCAGTACTTC	CASSYYASTETQYF
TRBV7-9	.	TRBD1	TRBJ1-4	TGTGCCAGCACCCCAGGGACTACAGGGGGGAATGAAAAACTGTTTTTT	CASTPGTTGGNEKLFF
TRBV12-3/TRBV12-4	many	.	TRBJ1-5	TGTGCCAGCAGTTTAGGCGGTCAGCCCCAGCATTTT	CASSLGGQPQHF
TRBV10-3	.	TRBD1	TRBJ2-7	TGTGCCATCGGAAAGGGGACAGTCTCCTACGAGCAGTACTTC	CAIGKGTVSYEQYF
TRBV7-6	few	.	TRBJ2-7	TGTGCCAGCAGCTTAACTAGCCTCAACGAGCAGTACTTC	CASSLTSLNEQYF
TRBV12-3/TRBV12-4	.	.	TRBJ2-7	TGTGCCAGCAGTCCCCGTGAGAGCACCTACGAGCAGTACTTC	CASSPRESTYEQYF